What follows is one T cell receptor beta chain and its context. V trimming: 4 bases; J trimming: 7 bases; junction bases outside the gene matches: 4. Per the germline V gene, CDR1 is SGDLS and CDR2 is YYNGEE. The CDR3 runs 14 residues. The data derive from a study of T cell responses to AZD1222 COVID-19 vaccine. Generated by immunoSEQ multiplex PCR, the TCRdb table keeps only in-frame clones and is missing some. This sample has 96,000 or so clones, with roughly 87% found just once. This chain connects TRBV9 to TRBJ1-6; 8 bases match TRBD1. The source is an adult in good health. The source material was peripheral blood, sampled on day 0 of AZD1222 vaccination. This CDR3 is CASSPRTGNSPLHF. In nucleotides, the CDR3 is TGTGCCAGCAGCCCAAGGACAGGGAATTCACCCCTCCACTTT.